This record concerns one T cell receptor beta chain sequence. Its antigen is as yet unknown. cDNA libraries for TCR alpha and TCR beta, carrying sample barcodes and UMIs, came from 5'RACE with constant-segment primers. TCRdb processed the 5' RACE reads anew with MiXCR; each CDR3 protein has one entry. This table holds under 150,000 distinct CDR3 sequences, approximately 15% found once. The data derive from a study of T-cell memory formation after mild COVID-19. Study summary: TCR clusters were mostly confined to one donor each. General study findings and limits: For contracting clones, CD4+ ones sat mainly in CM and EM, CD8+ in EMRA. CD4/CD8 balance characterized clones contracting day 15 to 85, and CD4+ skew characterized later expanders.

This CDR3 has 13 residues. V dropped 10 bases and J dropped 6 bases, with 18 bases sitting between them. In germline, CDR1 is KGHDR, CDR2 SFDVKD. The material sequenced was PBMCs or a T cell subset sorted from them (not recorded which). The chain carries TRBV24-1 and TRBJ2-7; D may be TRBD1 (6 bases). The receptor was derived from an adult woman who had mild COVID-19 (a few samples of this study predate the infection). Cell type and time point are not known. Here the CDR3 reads CATAAQGNREQYF. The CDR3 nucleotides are TGTGCCACTGCTGCACAGGGAAACCGCGAGCAGTACTTC.